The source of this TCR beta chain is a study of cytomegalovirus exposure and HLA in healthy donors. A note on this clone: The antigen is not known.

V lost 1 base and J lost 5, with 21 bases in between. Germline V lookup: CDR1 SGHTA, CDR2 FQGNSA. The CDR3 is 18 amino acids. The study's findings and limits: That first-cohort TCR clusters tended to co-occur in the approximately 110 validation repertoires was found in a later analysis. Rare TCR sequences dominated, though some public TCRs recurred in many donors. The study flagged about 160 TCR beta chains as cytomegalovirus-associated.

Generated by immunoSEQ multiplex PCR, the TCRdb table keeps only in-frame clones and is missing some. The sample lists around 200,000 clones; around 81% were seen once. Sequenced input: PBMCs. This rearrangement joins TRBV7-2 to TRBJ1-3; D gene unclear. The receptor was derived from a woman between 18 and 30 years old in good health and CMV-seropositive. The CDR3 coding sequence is TGTGCCAGCAGCTTAGGACTGCTGGGCGGAGAGGGAAGAAACACCATATATTTT. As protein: CASSLGLLGGEGRNTIYF. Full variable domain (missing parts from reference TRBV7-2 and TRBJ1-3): GAGVSQSPSNKVTEKGKDVELRCDPISGHTALYWYRQSLGQGLEFLIYFQGNSAPDKSGLPSDRFSAERTGGSVSTLTIQRTQQEDSAVYLCASSLGLLGGEGRNTIYFGEGSWLTVV.